These 21 T cell receptor beta chains share one sample of origin, sequenced in a study of T cell responses to AZD1222 COVID-19 vaccine. Sequencing used immunoSEQ multiplex PCR; TCRdb keeps in-frame clones, though not all of them. Among 150,000 to 200,000 clones listed, roughly 88% were seen once. The starting material was peripheral blood, obtained 28 days after the second AZD1222 dose. Source of these receptors: an adult who received the AZD1222 COVID-19 vaccine.

The chain links TRBV4-3 to TRBJ2-7; TRBD1 agrees at 8 bases. Germline CDR1 reads LGHNA; CDR2 reads YSLEER. The CDR3 loop spans 18 amino acids. V shed 2 bases and J 6 bases; nucleotides not matched to a gene: 18. The CDR3 sequence is CASSQPPPDRDILPEQYF. In DNA, the CDR3 is TGCGCCAGCAGCCAACCCCCCCCGGACAGGGATATTCTCCCCGAGCAGTACTTC.

V usage is TRBV3-1 (or the pseudogene TRBV3-2) and J usage is TRBJ1-1; unclear D gene. The CDR3 length is 13 residues. The germline V and J ends were trimmed by 4 bases and 0 bases, with 6 bases remaining between them. Germline V gives CDR1 LGHDT, CDR2 YNNKEL (reference sequence). In DNA form, the CDR3 reads TGTGCCAGCAGCCGTGAGTTGAACACTGAAGCTTTCTTT. It specifies CASSRELNTEAFF.

The CDR3 DNA sequence: TGTGCCAGTAGCCAGACCCGGACAGGGAGGTACTATGGCTACACCTTC. It yields the protein CASSQTRTGRYYGYTF. The chain employs TRBV19 and TRBJ1-2; 8 bases agree with TRBD1. The CDR3 totals 16 residues. J gave up 3 bases and V 6 bases, and 12 bases lay outside the gene matches. Germline values: CDR1 LNHDA, CDR2 SQIVND (reference sequence). The whole variable domain, filled in from reference TRBV19 and TRBJ1-2, reads DGGITQSPKYLFRKEGQNVTLSCEQNLNHDAMYWYRQDPGQGLRLIYYSQIVNDFQKGDIAEGYSVSREKKESFPLTVTSAQKNPTAFYLCASSQTRTGRYYGYTFGSGTRLTVV.

The DNA of the CDR3 is TGTGCCTGGCGACAGGAGGAAGCTTTCTTT. Protein sequence: CAWRQEEAFF. This rearrangement joins TRBV30 to TRBJ1-1; D is possibly TRBD1 (6 bases). The CDR3 has 10 amino acids. The V gene lost 5 bases and the J gene lost 8 bases, with 9 bases spanning the gap. Germline lookup yields CDR1 GTSNPN and CDR2 SVGIG (reference sequence).

This CDR3 reads CASSPRTANTEAFF. In nucleotides, the CDR3 is TGTGCCAGTAGTCCTAGGACAGCAAACACTGAAGCTTTCTTT. The chain is built from TRBV19 and TRBJ1-1, with D possibly matching TRBD1 (6 bases). The CDR3 consists of 14 residues. V was shortened by 5 bases and J by 2 bases, with 12 bases between the two germline ends. Germline loops: CDR1 LNHDA, CDR2 SQIVND (reference sequence). Filled out from reference TRBV19 and TRBJ1-1, the complete variable domain reads DGGITQSPKYLFRKEGQNVTLSCEQNLNHDAMYWYRQDPGQGLRLIYYSQIVNDFQKGDIAEGYSVSREKKESFPLTVTSAQKNPTAFYLCASSPRTANTEAFFGQGTRLTVV.

This clone has more than one count but fewer than ten. The rearrangement links TRBV3-1 (or the pseudogene TRBV3-2) to TRBJ1-2; 10 positions match TRBD1. J gave up 6 bases and V 4 bases, and 8 bases lay outside the gene matches. Germline-derived CDR1 and CDR2 are LGHDT and YNNKEL (reference sequence). The CDR3 consists of 15 residues. CDR3: CASSLGQGGSNGYTF. The CDR3 nucleotides read TGTGCCAGCAGCCTCGGACAGGGGGGATCCAATGGCTACACCTTC.

The chain combines TRBV21-1 with TRBJ1-3. TRBV21-1 represents a pseudogene. The CDR3 has 16 amino acids. CDR3 protein: CASSKFRLPSGNTIYF. DNA of the CDR3: TGTGCCAGCAGCAAATTTCGGCTACCCTCTGGAAACACCATATATTTT.

V and J are TRBV21-1 and TRBJ2-7; TRBD2 is the table's D call, not checked against the DNA. TRBV21-1 constitutes a pseudogene. The CDR3 contains 16 residues. The CDR3 sequence: CASSRGNKGLDYEQYF. The DNA of the CDR3 is TGTGCCAGCTCCCGAGGGAACAAGGGCCTTGACTACGAGCAGTACTTC.

This chain uses TRBV19 with TRBJ1-5; 9 bases map to TRBD1. CDR1 is LNHDA, CDR2 SQIVND, per germline (reference sequence). V shed 9 bases and J 5 bases; nucleotides not matched to a gene: 5. The CDR3 contains 13 residues. The CDR3 loop is CASLDRGHQPQHF. The CDR3 DNA reads as TGTGCCAGCTTGGACAGGGGACATCAGCCCCAGCATTTT.

This clone was seen repeatedly, ten times or more. The chain carries TRBV15 and TRBJ2-6; no clear D. Trimming cost V 0 bases and J 0 bases, with 6 bases left between them. Germline lookup yields CDR1 LNHNV and CDR2 YYDKDF (reference sequence). CDR3 length equals 16 residues. Here the CDR3 DNA reads TGTGCCACCAGCAGAGATCCCCTCTCTGGGGCCAACGTCCTGACTTTC. It yields the protein CATSRDPLSGANVLTF.

The rearrangement joins TRBV19 to TRBJ2-1; TRBD2 matches at 9 bases. V gave up 2 bases and J gave up 7 bases; unmatched junction bases: 3. CDR3 length: 14 residues. Germline V lookup: CDR1 LNHDA, CDR2 SQIVND (reference sequence). CDR3: CASSINGLANEQFF. The CDR3 bases are TGTGCCAGTAGTATAAATGGACTAGCGAATGAGCAGTTCTTC.

The chain recombines TRBV4-2 with TRBJ2-5; D uncertain. Germline V gene data show CDR1 as LGHNA and CDR2 as YNFKEQ. The CDR3 length is 16 residues. Trimming pared 0 bases from V and 2 bases from J, leaving 13 bases between. The CDR3 DNA is TGTGCCAGCAGCCAAGAACCGTGGCAGTATCAAGAGACCCAGTACTTC. This sequence encodes CASSQEPWQYQETQYF.

The chain employs TRBV7-3 and TRBJ2-3, with D possibly TRBD1 on 6 matching bases. The V end lost 1 base, the J end lost 1 base, and 12 bases lay between the germline ends. The germline V gene has CDR1 SGHTA and CDR2 FQGTGA. There are 16 residues in the CDR3. CDR3 nucleotide sequence: TGTGCCAGCAGCTTAAATCCGGCAGGGGGCACAGATACGCAGTATTTT. Its translation is CASSLNPAGGTDTQYF.

The chain combines TRBV3-1 (or the pseudogene TRBV3-2) with TRBJ1-5, with D perhaps matching TRBD1 (6 bases). Germline assignment: CDR1 LGHDT and CDR2 YNNKEL (reference sequence). The CDR3 covers 13 residues. The V and J ends lost 0 bases and 10 bases respectively, with 10 bases between them. The CDR3: CASSQDRGGPQHF. CDR3 DNA sequence: TGTGCCAGCAGCCAAGATAGGGGGGGCCCCCAGCATTTT.

This clone was recorded once. The rearrangement links TRBV18 to TRBJ2-3; 11 nucleotides match TRBD1. CDR1 and CDR2 (germline): KGHSH, LQKENI. This CDR3 spans 17 amino acids. With 2 bases clipped from V and 2 bases from J, the junction kept 6 bases outside the gene matches. The CDR3 DNA reads as TGTGCCAGCTCACCAATCGGGACAGGGGGTTTCACAGATACGCAGTATTTT. It is translated as CASSPIGTGGFTDTQYF.

The chain joins TRBV5-1 to TRBJ2-5; D uncertain. Trimming took 0 bases from V and 1 from J, leaving 7 bases between them. The CDR3 covers 14 residues. The V gene's germline CDR1 is SGHRS and CDR2 YFSETQ. The DNA for the CDR3 is TGCGCCAGCAGCTTGGTAGGCAGCCAAGAGACCCAGTACTTC. Translated: CASSLVGSQETQYF.

The chain couples TRBV2 to TRBJ2-5; D is possibly TRBD2 (6 bases). V dropped 7 bases and J dropped 1 base, with 19 bases sitting between them. This CDR3 has 16 amino acids. The germline V gene has CDR1 SNHLY and CDR2 FYNNEI. CDR3 region: CASTRLVSSPQETQYF. The CDR3 DNA sequence: TGTGCCAGCACCCGACTAGTATCGTCCCCCCAAGAGACCCAGTACTTC.

V usage is TRBV6-1 and J usage is TRBJ2-5, with 7 nucleotides matching TRBD1. The CDR3 covers 15 residues. The V segment lost 1 base and the J segment 1 base; nucleotides outside the gene matches: 3. Looked up from germline, CDR1 is MNHNS and CDR2 is SASEGT. The DNA of the CDR3 is TGTGCCAGCAGTGAAGAATGGGACAGCCAAGAGACCCAGTACTTC. The encoded protein is CASSEEWDSQETQYF.

The chain couples TRBV27 to TRBJ2-7; D uncertain. Germline CDR1 is MNHEY and CDR2 is SMNVEV (reference sequence). V gave up 5 bases and J gave up 6 bases, with 14 bases separating them. The CDR3 has 13 amino acids. DNA of the CDR3: TGTGCCAGCAGTCCGCAGGTCAATTTCGAGCAGTACTTC. This codes for CASSPQVNFEQYF.

V gene TRBV6-2 or TRBV6-3 combines with J gene TRBJ2-5, with 7 positions matching TRBD1. The CDR3 is 18 residues long. Germline-derived CDR1 and CDR2 are MNHEY and SVGEGT. Trimming removed 3 bases from V and 6 bases from J; junction bases left unmatched: 19. In nucleotides, the CDR3 is TGTGCCAGCAGTTATAGAGTATCCTCCACCGACAGGGCGAAGACCCAGTACTTC. This encodes CASSYRVSSTDRAKTQYF.

This clone was picked up one time. V usage is TRBV5-1 and J usage is TRBJ2-3; 13 nucleotides agree with TRBD2. After removal of 2 bases from V and 4 bases from J, the junction contained 7 bases not matched to a gene. The CDR3 covers 17 residues. The germline V gene encodes CDR1 SGHRS and CDR2 YFSETQ. The CDR3 protein is CASSFRRLAGGADTQYF. CDR3 DNA: TGCGCCAGCAGCTTCAGGAGACTAGCGGGGGGCGCAGATACGCAGTATTTT.